The clone carrying this T cell receptor (beta chain) occurred once. These data come from a study of resident and recirculating memory T cells in vitiligo. The V gene's germline CDR1 is SGHDT and CDR2 YYEEEE. Trimming took 2 bases from V and 2 from J, leaving 4 bases between them. The CDR3 has 12 amino acids. The data were produced by immunoSEQ multiplex PCR, yet TCRdb's version contains in-frame clones alone and is incomplete. Of tens of thousands of clones listed, 92% are singletons. The TCR was taken from a male donor with vitiligo. The sequenced sample consisted of blood. The rearrangement links TRBV5-6 to TRBJ1-1, with D uncertain. CDR3 amino acids: CASSFLNTEAFF. The CDR3 nucleotides read TGTGCCAGCAGCTTCCTTAACACTGAAGCTTTCTTT. The full variable domain, its missing parts supplied by reference TRBV5-6 and TRBJ1-1, is DAGVTQSPTHLIKTRGQQVTLRCSPKSGHDTVSWYQQALGQGPQFIFQYYEEEERQRGNFPDRFSGHQFPNYSSELNVNALLLGDSALYLCASSFLNTEAFFGQGTRLTVV.